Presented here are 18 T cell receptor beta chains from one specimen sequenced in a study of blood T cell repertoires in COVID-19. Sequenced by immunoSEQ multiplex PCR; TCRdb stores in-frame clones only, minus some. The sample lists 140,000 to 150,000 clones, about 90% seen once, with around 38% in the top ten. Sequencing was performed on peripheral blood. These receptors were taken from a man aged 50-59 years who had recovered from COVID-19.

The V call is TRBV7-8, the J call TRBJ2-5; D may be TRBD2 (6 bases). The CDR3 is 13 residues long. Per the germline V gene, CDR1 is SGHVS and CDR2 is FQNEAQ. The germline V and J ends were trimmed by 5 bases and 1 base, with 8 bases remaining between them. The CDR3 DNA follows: TGTGCCAGCAGCGCGGGATTCCAAGAGACCCAGTACTTC. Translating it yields CASSAGFQETQYF.

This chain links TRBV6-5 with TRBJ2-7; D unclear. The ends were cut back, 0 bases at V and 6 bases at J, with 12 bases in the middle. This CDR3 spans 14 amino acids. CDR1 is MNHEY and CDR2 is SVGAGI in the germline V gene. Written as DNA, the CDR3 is TGTGCCAGCAGTTACTCGGAGCGTCTCAGCGAGCAGTACTTC. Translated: CASSYSERLSEQYF.

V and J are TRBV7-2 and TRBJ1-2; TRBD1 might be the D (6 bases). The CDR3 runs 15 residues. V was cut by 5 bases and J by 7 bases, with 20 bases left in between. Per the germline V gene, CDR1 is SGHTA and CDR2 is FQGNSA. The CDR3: CASSLKTGLQGGYTF. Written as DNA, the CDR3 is TGTGCCAGCAGCCTAAAAACAGGGTTACAGGGTGGCTACACCTTC.

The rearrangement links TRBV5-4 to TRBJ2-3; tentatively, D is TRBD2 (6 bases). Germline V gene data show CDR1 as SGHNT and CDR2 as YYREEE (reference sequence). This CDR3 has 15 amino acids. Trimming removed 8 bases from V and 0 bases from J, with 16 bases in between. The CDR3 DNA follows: TGTGCCAGTGGCCTCGGAGGGGCTAGCACAGATACGCAGTATTTT. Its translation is CASGLGGASTDTQYF.

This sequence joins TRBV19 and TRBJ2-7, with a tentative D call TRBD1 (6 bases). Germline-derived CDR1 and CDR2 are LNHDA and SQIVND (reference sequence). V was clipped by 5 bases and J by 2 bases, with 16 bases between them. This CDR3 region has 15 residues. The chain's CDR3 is CASSHRQGTPYEQYF. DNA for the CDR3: TGTGCCAGTAGTCATCGGCAGGGGACACCCTACGAGCAGTACTTC.

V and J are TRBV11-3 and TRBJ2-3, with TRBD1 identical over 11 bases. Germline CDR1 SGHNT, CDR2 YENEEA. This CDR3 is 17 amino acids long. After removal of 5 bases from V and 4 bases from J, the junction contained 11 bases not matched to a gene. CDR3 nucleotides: TGTGCCAGCAGCCTAAGGGGACCGGGACAGGGGGCAGATACGCAGTATTTT. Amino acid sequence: CASSLRGPGQGADTQYF.

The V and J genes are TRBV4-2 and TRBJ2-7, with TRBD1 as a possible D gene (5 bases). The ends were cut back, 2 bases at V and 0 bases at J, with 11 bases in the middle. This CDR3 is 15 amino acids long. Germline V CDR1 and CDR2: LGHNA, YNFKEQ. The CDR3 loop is CASSQSGFSSYEQYF. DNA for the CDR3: TGTGCCAGCAGCCAATCAGGGTTCAGCTCCTACGAGCAGTACTTC.

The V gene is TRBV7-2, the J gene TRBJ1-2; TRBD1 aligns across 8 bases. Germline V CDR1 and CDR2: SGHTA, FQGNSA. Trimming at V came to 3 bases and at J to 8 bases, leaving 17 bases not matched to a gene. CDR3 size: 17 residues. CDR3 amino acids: CASSFRAGGAVTGGYTF. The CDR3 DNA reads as TGTGCCAGCAGCTTTAGGGCAGGGGGCGCAGTGACCGGGGGCTACACCTTC.

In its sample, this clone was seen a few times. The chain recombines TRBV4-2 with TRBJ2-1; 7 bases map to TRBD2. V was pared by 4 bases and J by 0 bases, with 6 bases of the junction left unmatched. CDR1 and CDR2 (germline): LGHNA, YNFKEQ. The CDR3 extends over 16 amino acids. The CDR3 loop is CASSLSGGGSYNEQFF. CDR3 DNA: TGTGCCAGCAGCCTAAGCGGCGGGGGCTCCTACAATGAGCAGTTCTTC.

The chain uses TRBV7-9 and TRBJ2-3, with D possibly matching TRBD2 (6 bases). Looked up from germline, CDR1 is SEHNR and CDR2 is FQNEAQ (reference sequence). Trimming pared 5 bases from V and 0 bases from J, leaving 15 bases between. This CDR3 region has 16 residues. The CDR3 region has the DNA TGTGCCAGCAGCCCGGGGACTTTCGTAAGCACAGATACGCAGTATTTT. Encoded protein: CASSPGTFVSTDTQYF.

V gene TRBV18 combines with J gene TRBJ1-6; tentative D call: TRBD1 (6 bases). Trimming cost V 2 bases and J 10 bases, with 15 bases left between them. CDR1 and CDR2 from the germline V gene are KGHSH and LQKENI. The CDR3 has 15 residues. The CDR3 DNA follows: TGTGCCAGCTCACCATATATAGCAGGGGAATCACCCCTCCACTTT. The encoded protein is CASSPYIAGESPLHF. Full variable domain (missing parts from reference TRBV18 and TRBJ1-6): NAGVMQNPRHLVRRRGQEARLRCSPMKGHSHVYWYRQLPEEGLKFMVYLQKENIIDESGMPKERFSAEFPKEGPSILRIQQVVRGDSAAYFCASSPYIAGESPLHFGNGTRLTVT.

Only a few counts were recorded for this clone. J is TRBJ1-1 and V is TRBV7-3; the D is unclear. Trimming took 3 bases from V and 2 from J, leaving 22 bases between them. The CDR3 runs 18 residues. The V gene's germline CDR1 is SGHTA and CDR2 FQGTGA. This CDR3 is CASSFGTHRQRINTEAFF. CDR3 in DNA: TGTGCCAGCAGCTTTGGAACCCACCGACAACGGATAAACACTGAAGCTTTCTTT.

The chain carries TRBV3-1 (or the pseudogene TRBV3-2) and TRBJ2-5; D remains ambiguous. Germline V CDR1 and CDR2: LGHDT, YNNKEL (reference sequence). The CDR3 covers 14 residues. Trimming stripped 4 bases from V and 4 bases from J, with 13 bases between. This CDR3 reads CASSPDAPVETQYF. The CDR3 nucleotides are TGTGCCAGCAGCCCCGATGCTCCAGTAGAGACCCAGTACTTC.

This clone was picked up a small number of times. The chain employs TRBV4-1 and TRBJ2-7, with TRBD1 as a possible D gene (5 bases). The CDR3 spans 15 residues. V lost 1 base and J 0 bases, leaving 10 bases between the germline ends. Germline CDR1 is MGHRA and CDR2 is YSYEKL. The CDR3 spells CASSQGTPASYEQYF. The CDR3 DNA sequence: TGCGCCAGCAGCCAAGGGACACCAGCCTCCTACGAGCAGTACTTC.

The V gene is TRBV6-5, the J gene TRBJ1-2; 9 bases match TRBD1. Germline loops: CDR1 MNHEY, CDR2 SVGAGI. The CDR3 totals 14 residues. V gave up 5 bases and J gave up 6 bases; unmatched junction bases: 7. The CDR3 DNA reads TGTGCCAGCAGTCTTAGGACAGGGGATGATGGCTACACCTTC. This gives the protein CASSLRTGDDGYTF.

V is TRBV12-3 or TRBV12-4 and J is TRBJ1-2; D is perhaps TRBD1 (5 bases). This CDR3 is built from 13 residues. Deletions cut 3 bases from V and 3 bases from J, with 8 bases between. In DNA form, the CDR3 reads TGTGCCAGCAGTTTGGGGGGGGACTATGGCTACACCTTC. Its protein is CASSLGGDYGYTF.

For the CDR3, the DNA is TGTGCCAGCTCAGTGTTGGGGGGAGAGGGCAATCAGCCCCAGCATTTT. Residues: CASSVLGGEGNQPQHF. The chain is built from TRBV18 and TRBJ1-5; the D gene is possibly TRBD1 (5 bases). Germline loops: CDR1 KGHSH, CDR2 LQKENI. The CDR3 is made up of 16 amino acids. The V end was cut by 5 bases, the J end by 2 bases, with 16 bases between. The variable domain in full, with the rest retrieved from reference TRBV18 and TRBJ1-5, is NAGVMQNPRHLVRRRGQEARLRCSPMKGHSHVYWYRQLPEEGLKFMVYLQKENIIDESGMPKERFSAEFPKEGPSILRIQQVVRGDSAAYFCASSVLGGEGNQPQHFGDGTRLSIL.

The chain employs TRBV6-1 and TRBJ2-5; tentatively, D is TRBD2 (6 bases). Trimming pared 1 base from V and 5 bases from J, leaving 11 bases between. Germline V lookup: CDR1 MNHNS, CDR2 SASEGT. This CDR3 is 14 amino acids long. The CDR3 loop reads CASSEGRVPETQYF. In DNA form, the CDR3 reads TGTGCCAGCAGTGAAGGGAGGGTGCCCGAGACCCAGTACTTC.